This TCR beta chain was obtained from a study of beta chain features in type 1 diabetes. This clone was seen many times. This CDR3 has 13 residues. With 3 bases clipped from V and 6 bases from J, the junction kept 1 base outside the gene matches. Germline V gives CDR1 SGHAT, CDR2 FQNNGV. Isolated RNA was reverse transcribed in full, so expressed TCRB transcripts were sequenced. TCRdb's table, derived via immunoSEQ multiplex PCR, lists solely in-frame clones and lacks some. The sample holds nearly 350,000 clones; approximately 8% are singletons and the top ten take 0.44%. The sequence came from a young woman in good health. This chain links TRBV11-2 with TRBJ2-1, with 8 bases lining up with TRBD2. The specimen was central memory CD4+ T cells from blood. The CDR3 DNA is TGTGCCAGCAGCTTTGGACTAGCCAATGAGCAGTTCTTC. It yields the protein CASSFGLANEQFF.